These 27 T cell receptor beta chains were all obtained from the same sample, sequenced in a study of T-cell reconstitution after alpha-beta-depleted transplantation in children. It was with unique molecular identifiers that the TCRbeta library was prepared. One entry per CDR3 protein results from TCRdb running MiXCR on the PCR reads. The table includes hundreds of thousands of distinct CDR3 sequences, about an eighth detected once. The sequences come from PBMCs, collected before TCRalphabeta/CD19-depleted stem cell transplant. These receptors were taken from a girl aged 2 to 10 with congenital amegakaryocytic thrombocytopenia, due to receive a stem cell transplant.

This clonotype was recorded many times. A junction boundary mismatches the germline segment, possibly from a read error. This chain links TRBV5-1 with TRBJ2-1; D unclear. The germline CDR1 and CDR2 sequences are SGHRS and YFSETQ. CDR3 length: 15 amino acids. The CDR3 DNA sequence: TGTGCCAGCAGCTTAGTGCAGAGCTCCTACAATGAGCAGTTCTTC. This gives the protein CASSLVQSSYNEQFF.

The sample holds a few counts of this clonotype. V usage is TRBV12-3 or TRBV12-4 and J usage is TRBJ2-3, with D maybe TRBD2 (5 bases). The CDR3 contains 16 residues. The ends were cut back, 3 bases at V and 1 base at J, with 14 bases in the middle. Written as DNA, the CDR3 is TGTGCCAGCAGTTTTGGACTGTGGCAAGGCACAGATACGCAGTATTTT. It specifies CASSFGLWQGTDTQYF.

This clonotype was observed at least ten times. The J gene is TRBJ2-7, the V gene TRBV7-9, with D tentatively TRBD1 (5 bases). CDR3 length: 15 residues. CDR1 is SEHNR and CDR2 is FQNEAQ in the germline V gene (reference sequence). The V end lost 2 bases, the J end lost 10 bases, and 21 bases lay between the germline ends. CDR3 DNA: TGTGCCAGCAGCTTATTAAGCCAGGGTAATGGTCATCAGTACTTC. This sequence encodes CASSLLSQGNGHQYF.

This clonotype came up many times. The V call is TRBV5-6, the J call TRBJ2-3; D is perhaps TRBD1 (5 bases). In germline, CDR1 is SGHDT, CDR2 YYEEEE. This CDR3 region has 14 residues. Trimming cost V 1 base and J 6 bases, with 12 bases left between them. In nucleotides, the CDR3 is TGTGCCAGCAGCTTGAACGGTGGGGCCGATACGCAGTATTTT. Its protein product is CASSLNGGADTQYF.

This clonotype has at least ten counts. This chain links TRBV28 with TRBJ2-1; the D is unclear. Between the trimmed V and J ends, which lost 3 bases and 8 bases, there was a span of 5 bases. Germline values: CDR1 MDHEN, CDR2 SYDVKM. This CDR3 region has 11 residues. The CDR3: CASSFFHEQFF. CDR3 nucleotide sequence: TGTGCCAGCAGTTTTTTTCATGAGCAGTTCTTC. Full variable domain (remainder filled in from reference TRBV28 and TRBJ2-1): DVKVTQSSRYLVKRTGEKVFLECVQDMDHENMFWYRQDPGLGLRLIYFSYDVKMKEKGDIPEGYSVSREKKERFSLILESASTNQTSMYLCASSFFHEQFFGPGTRLTVL.

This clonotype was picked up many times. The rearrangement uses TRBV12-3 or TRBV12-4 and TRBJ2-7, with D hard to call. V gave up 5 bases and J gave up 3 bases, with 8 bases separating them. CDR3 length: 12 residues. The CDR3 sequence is CASSKIDYEQYF. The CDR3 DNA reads TGTGCCAGCAGTAAGATTGACTACGAGCAGTACTTC.

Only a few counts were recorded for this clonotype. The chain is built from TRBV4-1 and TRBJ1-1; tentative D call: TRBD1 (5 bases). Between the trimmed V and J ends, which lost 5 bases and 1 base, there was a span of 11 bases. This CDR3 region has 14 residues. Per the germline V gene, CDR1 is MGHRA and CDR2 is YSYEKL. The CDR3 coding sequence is TGCGCCAGCAGCGAAGGGGTAAGGAACACTGAAGCTTTCTTT. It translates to CASSEGVRNTEAFF.

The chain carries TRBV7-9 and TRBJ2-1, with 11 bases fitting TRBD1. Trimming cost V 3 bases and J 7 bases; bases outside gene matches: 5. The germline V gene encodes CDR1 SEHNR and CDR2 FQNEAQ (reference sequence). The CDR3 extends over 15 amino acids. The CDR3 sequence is CASSFRDRGSNEQFF. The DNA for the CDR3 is TGTGCCAGCAGCTTCCGGGACAGGGGGTCTAATGAGCAGTTCTTC.

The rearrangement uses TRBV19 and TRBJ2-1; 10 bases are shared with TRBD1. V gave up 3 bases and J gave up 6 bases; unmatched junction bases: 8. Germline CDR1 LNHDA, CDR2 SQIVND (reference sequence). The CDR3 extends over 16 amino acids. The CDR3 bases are TGTGCCAGTAGTATCCGGTGGGACAGGGGCTCCAATGAGCAGTTCTTC. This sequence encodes CASSIRWDRGSNEQFF.

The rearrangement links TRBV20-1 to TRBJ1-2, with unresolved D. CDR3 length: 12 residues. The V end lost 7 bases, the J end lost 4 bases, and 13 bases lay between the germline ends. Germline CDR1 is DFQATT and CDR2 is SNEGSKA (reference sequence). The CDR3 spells CSVRLGSYGYTF. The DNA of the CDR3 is TGCAGTGTCAGGCTGGGTTCCTATGGCTACACCTTC.

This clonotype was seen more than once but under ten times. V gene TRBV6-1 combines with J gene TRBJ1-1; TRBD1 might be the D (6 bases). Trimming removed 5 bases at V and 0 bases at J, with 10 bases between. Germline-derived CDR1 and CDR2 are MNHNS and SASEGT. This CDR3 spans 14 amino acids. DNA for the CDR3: TGTGCCAGCAGTCCGGGACACGTGAACACTGAAGCTTTCTTT. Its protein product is CASSPGHVNTEAFF.

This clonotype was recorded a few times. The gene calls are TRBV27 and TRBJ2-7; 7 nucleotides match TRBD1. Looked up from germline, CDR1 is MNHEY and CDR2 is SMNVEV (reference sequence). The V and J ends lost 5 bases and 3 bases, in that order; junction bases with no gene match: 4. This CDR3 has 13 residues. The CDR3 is CASSTWTGYEQYF. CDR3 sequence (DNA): TGTGCCAGCAGTACGTGGACAGGCTACGAGCAGTACTTC.

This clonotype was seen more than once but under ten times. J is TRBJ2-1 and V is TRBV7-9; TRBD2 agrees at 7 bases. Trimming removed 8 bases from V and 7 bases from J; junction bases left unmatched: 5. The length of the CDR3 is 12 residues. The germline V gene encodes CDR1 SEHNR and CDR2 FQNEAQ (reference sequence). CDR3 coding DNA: TGTGCCAGCTTTCGCGGGGGAAATGAGCAGTTCTTC. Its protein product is CASFRGGNEQFF. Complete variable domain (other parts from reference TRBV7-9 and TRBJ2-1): DTGVSQNPRHKITKRGQNVTFRCDPISEHNRLYWYRQTLGQGPEFLTYFQNEAQLEKSRLLSDRFSAERPKGSFSTLEIQRTEQGDSAMYLCASFRGGNEQFFGPGTRLTVL.

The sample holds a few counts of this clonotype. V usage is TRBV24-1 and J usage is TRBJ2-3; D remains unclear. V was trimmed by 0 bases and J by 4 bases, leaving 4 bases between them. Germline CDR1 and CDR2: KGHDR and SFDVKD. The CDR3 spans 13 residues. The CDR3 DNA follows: TGTGCCACCAGTGATTTGCAGTCAGATACGCAGTATTTT. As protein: CATSDLQSDTQYF.

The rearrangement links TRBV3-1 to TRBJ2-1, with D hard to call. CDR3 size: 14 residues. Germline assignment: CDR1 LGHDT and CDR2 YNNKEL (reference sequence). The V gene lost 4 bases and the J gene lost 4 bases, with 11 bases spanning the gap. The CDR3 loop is CASSPRSLYNEQFF. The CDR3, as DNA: TGTGCCAGCAGCCCCCGTAGCCTATACAATGAGCAGTTCTTC.

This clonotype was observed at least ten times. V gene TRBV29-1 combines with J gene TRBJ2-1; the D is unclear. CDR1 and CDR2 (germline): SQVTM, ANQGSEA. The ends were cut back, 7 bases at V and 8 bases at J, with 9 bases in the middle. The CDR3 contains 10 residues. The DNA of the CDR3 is TGCAGCGGCGCGGAACATGAGCAGTTCTTC. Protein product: CSGAEHEQFF.

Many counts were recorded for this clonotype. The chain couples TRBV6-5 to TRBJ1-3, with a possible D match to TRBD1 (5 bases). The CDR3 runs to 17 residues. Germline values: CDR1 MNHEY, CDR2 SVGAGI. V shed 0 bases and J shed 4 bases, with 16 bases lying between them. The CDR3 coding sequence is TGTGCCAGCAGTTACTCGAAAGGGCGACAGCACGGAAACACCATATATTTT. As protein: CASSYSKGRQHGNTIYF.

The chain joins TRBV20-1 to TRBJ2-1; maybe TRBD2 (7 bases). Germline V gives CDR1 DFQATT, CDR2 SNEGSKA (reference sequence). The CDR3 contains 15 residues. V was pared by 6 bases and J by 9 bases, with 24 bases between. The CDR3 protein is CSARRRGEGGVEQFF. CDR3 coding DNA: TGCAGTGCGCGACGTAGGGGGGAGGGTGGCGTTGAGCAGTTCTTC.

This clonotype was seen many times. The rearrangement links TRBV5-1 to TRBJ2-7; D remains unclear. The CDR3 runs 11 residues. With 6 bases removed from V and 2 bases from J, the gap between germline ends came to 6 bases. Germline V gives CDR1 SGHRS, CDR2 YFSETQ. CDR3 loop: CASKGAYEQYF. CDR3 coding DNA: TGCGCCAGCAAGGGTGCCTACGAGCAGTACTTC.

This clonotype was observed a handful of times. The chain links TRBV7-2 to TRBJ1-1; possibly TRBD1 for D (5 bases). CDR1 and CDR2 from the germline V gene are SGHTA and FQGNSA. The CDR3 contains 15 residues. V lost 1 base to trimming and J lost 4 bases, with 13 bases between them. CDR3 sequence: CASSLGGLGATEAFF. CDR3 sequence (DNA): TGTGCCAGCAGCTTAGGGGGGTTAGGCGCCACTGAAGCTTTCTTT.

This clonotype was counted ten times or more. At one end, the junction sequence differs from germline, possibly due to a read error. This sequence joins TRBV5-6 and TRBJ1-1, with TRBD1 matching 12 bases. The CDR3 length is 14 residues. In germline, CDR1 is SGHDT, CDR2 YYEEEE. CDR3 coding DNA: TGTGCCAGCAGCTTGGTGCCGGGACAGGGGGCGGAAGGCTTT. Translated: CASSLVPGQGAEGF.

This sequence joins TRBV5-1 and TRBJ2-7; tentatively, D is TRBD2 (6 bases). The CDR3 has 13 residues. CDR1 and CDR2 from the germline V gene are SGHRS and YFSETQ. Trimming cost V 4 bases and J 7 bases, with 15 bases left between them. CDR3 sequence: CASSPSSAREQYF. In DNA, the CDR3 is TGCGCCAGCAGCCCCTCTAGCGCTCGGGAGCAGTACTTC.

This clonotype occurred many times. CDR3 loop: CASSPRWLANEKLFF. CDR3 DNA: TGTGCCAGCTCACCCCGCTGGCTGGCTAATGAAAAACTGTTTTTT. The rearrangement links TRBV18 to TRBJ1-4; D unclear. From germline, CDR1 is KGHSH and CDR2 LQKENI. The germline V and J ends were trimmed by 3 bases and 3 bases, with 11 bases remaining between them. This CDR3 region has 15 residues.

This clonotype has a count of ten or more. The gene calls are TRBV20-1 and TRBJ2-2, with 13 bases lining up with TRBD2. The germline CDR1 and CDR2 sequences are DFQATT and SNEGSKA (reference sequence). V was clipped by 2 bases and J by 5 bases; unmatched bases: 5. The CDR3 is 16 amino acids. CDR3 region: CSARHRTSGGTGELFF. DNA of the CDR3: TGCAGTGCTAGACACAGGACTAGCGGGGGAACCGGGGAGCTGTTTTTT.

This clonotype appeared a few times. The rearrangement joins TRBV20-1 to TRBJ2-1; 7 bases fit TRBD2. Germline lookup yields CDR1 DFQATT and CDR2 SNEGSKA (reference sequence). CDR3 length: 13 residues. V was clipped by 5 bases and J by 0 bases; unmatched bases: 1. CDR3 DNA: TGCAGTGCTCTAGCGGCCTCCTACAATGAGCAGTTCTTC. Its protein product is CSALAASYNEQFF.

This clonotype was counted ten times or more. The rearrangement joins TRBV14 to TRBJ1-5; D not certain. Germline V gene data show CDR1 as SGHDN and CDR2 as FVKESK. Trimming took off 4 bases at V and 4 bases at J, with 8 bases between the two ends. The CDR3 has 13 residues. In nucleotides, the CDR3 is TGTGCCAGCAGCCGGAGCGCTAATCAGCCCCAGCATTTT. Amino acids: CASSRSANQPQHF.

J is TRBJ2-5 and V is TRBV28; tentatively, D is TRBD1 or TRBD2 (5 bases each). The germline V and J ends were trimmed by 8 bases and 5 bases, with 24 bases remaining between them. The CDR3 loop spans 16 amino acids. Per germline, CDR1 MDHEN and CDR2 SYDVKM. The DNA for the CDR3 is TGTGCCAGCCGAACGATAATTTCACGGGGCACGGAGACCCAGTACTTC. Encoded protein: CASRTIISRGTETQYF.